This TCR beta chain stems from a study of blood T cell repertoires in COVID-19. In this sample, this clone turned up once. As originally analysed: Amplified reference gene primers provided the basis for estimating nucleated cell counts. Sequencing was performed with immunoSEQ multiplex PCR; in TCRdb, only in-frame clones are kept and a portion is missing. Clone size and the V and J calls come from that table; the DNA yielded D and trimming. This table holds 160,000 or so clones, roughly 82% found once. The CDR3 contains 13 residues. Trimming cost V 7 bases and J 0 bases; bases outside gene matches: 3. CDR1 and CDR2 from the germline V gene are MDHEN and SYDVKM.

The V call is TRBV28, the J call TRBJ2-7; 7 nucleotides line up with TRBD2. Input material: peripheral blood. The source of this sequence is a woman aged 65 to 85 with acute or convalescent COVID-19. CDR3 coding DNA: TGTGCCAGCATCGGCGGGAGCTCCTACGAGCAGTACTTC. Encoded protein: CASIGGSSYEQYF.